What follows is one T cell receptor beta chain and its context. These data are taken from a study of OX40 agonist ivuxolimab in advanced cancers. Trimming cost V 6 bases and J 6 bases; bases outside gene matches: 7. The germline V gene encodes CDR1 SQVTM and CDR2 ANQGSEA. The CDR3 length is 14 residues. The data were produced by immunoSEQ multiplex PCR, yet TCRdb's version contains in-frame clones alone and is incomplete. The sample consists of roughly 100,000 clones, 80% to 90% of them appearing once. This clonotype was sampled from an adult with an advanced solid tumor such as melanoma, head and neck, liver or kidney cancer. The chain links TRBV29-1 to TRBJ2-1, with TRBD2 matching over 11 bases. This specimen consisted of CD4+ or CD8+ T cells sorted from blood, obtained in a trial of the OX40 agonist ivuxolimab. The CDR3 is CSVLTSGAVNEQFF. CDR3 in DNA: TGCAGCGTCCTGACTAGCGGGGCCGTCAATGAGCAGTTCTTC.